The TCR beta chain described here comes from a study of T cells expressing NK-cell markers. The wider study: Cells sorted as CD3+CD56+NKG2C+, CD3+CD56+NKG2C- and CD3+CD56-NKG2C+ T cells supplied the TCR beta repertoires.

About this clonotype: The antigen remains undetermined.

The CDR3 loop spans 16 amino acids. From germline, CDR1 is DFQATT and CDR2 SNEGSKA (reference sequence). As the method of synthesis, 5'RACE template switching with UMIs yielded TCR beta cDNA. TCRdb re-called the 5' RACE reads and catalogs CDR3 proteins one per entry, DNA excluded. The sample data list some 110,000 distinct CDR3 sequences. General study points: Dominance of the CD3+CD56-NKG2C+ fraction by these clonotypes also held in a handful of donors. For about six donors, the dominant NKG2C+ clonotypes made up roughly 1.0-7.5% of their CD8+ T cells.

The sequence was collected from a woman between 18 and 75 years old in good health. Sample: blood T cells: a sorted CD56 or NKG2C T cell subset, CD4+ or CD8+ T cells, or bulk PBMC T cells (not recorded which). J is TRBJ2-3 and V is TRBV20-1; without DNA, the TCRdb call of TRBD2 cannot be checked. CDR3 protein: CSARDLTSGYTDTQYF.